A selection of T cell receptor beta chains follows, all from one sample in a study of identical twins. A single record per CDR3 protein comes from TCRdb applying MiXCR to the 5' RACE reads. Among some 1,700,000 distinct CDR3 sequences listed, roughly a third were seen once. The sequenced material came from cord blood. These receptors all stem from a newborn girl in good health. Each CDR3 is given with its conserved first and last residue. A D gene is named only where the DNA matches it firmly. The size field is filled for only some rows; it gives once, few, many or a size class.

v_gene: TRBV7-6
abundance: few
d_gene: -
j_gene: TRBJ2-4
CDR3nt: TGTGCCAGCAGCTTCTCGAGCTGGAAGATAGCCAAAAACATTCAGTACTTC
CDR3aa: CASSFSSWKIAKNIQYF

v_gene: TRBV20-1
abundance: few
d_gene: -
j_gene: TRBJ1-2
CDR3nt: TGCAGTGCCCGGGTGGGCAGGGACGTTTCGGGCTACACCTTC
CDR3aa: CSARVGRDVSGYTF

v_gene: TRBV7-9
abundance: few
d_gene: TRBD2
j_gene: TRBJ2-5
CDR3nt: TGTGCCAGCAGCTTAGGGACTGGCGGGAGGTTGGTTACATCGCAGTACTTC
CDR3aa: CASSLGTGGRLVTSQYF

v_gene: TRBV7-9
abundance: -
d_gene: -
j_gene: TRBJ1-5
CDR3nt: TGTGCCAGCAGCTCCTCTGGGAATCAGCCCCAGCATTTT
CDR3aa: CASSSSGNQPQHF

v_gene: TRBV12-3/TRBV12-4
abundance: few
d_gene: TRBD1
j_gene: TRBJ2-4
CDR3nt: TGTGCCAGCAGTTTGGTAGGGGGACAGCCCCCCTCGAGGCAGTACTTC
CDR3aa: CASSLVGGQPPSRQYF

v_gene: TRBV24-1
abundance: few
d_gene: -
j_gene: TRBJ2-7
CDR3nt: TGTGCCACCAGTGATTCTAGCAGCTCCGAGCAGTACTTC
CDR3aa: CATSDSSSSEQYF

v_gene: TRBV2
abundance: -
d_gene: -
j_gene: TRBJ2-7
CDR3nt: TGTGCCAGCAGTGAGTCGGCTTTTTTCGAGCAGTACTTC
CDR3aa: CASSESAFFEQYF

v_gene: TRBV3-1
abundance: -
d_gene: -
j_gene: TRBJ2-5
CDR3nt: TGTGCCAGCAGCCATGAGACGACCGGGACCCAAAGAATTCCCCTAGCCCAAGAGACCCAGTACTTC
CDR3aa: CASSHETTGTQRIPLAQETQYF

v_gene: TRBV20-1
abundance: -
d_gene: TRBD1
j_gene: TRBJ1-6
CDR3nt: TGCAGTGCAGACAGGGAGGGTAATGCACCCCTCCACTTT
CDR3aa: CSADREGNAPLHF

v_gene: TRBV27
abundance: -
d_gene: -
j_gene: TRBJ1-6
CDR3nt: TGTGCCAGCATCAAGGGCGGACCTGGTAATTCACCCCTCCACTTT
CDR3aa: CASIKGGPGNSPLHF

v_gene: TRBV27
abundance: once
d_gene: TRBD1
j_gene: TRBJ2-2
CDR3nt: TGTGCCAGCAGTTTTCTCGGGACAGGGGGGTTCGGGGAGCTGTTTTTT
CDR3aa: CASSFLGTGGFGELFF

v_gene: TRBV7-2
abundance: few
d_gene: TRBD1
j_gene: TRBJ2-1
CDR3nt: TGTGCCAGCAGCCAGGGGGCGGCAGCCTCCTACAATGAGCAGTTCTTC
CDR3aa: CASSQGAAASYNEQFF

v_gene: TRBV29-1
abundance: few
d_gene: -
j_gene: TRBJ2-3
CDR3nt: TGCAGCGTTCACCCACGCCCGAGAACAGAGGAAGATACGCAGTATTTT
CDR3aa: CSVHPRPRTEEDTQYF

v_gene: TRBV7-9
abundance: few
d_gene: TRBD2
j_gene: TRBJ2-5
CDR3nt: TGTGCCAGCACGTTCCTAGCGGGAAAACAAGAGACCCAGTACTTC
CDR3aa: CASTFLAGKQETQYF

v_gene: TRBV5-1
abundance: few
d_gene: -
j_gene: TRBJ1-2
CDR3nt: TGCGCCAGCAGCCCCAAGGGGCTGTTGATAAGTTATGGCTACACCTTC
CDR3aa: CASSPKGLLISYGYTF

v_gene: TRBV2
abundance: -
d_gene: TRBD1
j_gene: TRBJ2-7
CDR3nt: TGTGCCAGCAGTGAGGGACAGCACCTCGAGAAGCAGTACTTC
CDR3aa: CASSEGQHLEKQYF

v_gene: TRBV19
abundance: once
d_gene: -
j_gene: TRBJ2-5
CDR3nt: TGTGCCAGTTCTTACGCCAGCCAAGAGACCCAGTACTTC
CDR3aa: CASSYASQETQYF

v_gene: TRBV20-1
abundance: few
d_gene: TRBD1
j_gene: TRBJ1-2
CDR3nt: TGCAGTGCTAGAGATGGACAGGGGGCAGGGGGCTACACCTTC
CDR3aa: CSARDGQGAGGYTF

v_gene: TRBV28
abundance: -
d_gene: TRBD2
j_gene: TRBJ2-7
CDR3nt: TGTGCCAGCAGTTCAGCGGGGGACCCCTACAATGAGCAGTACTTC
CDR3aa: CASSSAGDPYNEQYF

v_gene: TRBV18
abundance: -
d_gene: -
j_gene: TRBJ2-7
CDR3nt: TGTGCCAGCTCTCCCACAGATAACTTCCACGAGCAGTACTTC
CDR3aa: CASSPTDNFHEQYF

v_gene: TRBV5-1
abundance: few
d_gene: -
j_gene: TRBJ2-1
CDR3nt: TGCGCCAGCAGCCCCCGGAGGGCCTGGGACAATGAGCAGTTCTTC
CDR3aa: CASSPRRAWDNEQFF

v_gene: TRBV12-3/TRBV12-4
abundance: many
d_gene: -
j_gene: TRBJ2-1
CDR3nt: TGTGCCAGCAGTTTAAGGGGCCCGGGCGGACTCTCCTACAATGAGCAGTTCTTC
CDR3aa: CASSLRGPGGLSYNEQFF

v_gene: TRBV12-3/TRBV12-4
abundance: few
d_gene: TRBD1
j_gene: TRBJ1-1
CDR3nt: TGTGCCAGCAGTGGACAGGGGCCGAACACTGAAGCTTTCTTT
CDR3aa: CASSGQGPNTEAFF

v_gene: TRBV6-9
abundance: -
d_gene: TRBD1
j_gene: TRBJ1-5
CDR3nt: TGTGCCAGCAGTTACCCCGGACAGGCAAATCAGCCCCAGCATTTT
CDR3aa: CASSYPGQANQPQHF

v_gene: TRBV12-3/TRBV12-4
abundance: few
d_gene: TRBD1
j_gene: TRBJ1-5
CDR3nt: TGTGCCAGCAGTGTAACAGGGGGTCAGCCCCAGCATTTT
CDR3aa: CASSVTGGQPQHF

v_gene: TRBV20-1
abundance: many
d_gene: TRBD2
j_gene: TRBJ2-1
CDR3nt: TGCAGTGCTAGAGATCCCCTAACTAGCGCTGAGCAGTTCTTC
CDR3aa: CSARDPLTSAEQFF